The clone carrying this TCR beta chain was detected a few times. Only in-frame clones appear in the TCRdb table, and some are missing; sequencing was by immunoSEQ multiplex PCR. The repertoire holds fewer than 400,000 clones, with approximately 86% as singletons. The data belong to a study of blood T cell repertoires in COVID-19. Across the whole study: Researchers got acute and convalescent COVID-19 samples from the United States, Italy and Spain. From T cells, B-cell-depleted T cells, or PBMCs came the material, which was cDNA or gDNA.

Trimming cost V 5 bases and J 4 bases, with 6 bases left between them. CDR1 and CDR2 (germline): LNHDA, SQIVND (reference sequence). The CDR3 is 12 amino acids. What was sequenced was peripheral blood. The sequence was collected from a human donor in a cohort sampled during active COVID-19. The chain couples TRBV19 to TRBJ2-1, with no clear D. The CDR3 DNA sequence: TGTGCCAGTAGTTTTCAGTACAATGAGCAGTTCTTC. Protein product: CASSFQYNEQFF.